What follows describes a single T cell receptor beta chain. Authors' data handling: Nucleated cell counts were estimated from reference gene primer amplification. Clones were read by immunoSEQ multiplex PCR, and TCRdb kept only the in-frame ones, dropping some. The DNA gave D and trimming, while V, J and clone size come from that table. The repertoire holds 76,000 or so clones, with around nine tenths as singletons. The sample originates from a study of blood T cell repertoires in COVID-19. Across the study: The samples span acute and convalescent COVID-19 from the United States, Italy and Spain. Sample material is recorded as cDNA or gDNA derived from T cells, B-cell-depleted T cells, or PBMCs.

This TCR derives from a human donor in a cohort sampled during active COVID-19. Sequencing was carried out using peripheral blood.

CDR3 region: CASSMTGSNVEAFF. CDR3 sequence (DNA): TGTGCCAGCTCAATGACAGGGAGCAATGTTGAAGCTTTCTTT. V usage is TRBV18 and J usage is TRBJ1-1; 7 nucleotides agree with TRBD1. The V and J ends lost 5 bases and 7 bases, in that order; junction bases with no gene match: 10. The CDR3 extends over 14 amino acids. Germline loops: CDR1 KGHSH, CDR2 LQKENI.